This T cell receptor beta chain stems from a study of breast tumors, draining lymph nodes, adjacent tissues. The CDR3 extends over 14 amino acids. V lost 0 bases to trimming and J lost 3 bases, with 10 bases between them. Germline values: CDR1 SGHDT, CDR2 YYEEEE. Axillary draining lymph nodes of breast cancer patients supplied the node samples. General study findings and limits: Tumor T cell lymph node origin was a supported hypothesis, not proven. Tumor repertoires ranked between lymph nodes and nontumor tissue in diversity, with V and J gene preferences.

MiXCR, run by TCRdb on the multiplex PCR reads, gives a single entry per CDR3 protein. The sample has 200,000 to 300,000 distinct CDR3 sequences; 30% are singletons. This clonotype was recorded many times. The antigen remains undetermined. The TCR was taken from a female donor with breast cancer. Some clones in this sample may be carry-over from other donors' samples. Sequencing was performed on axillary lymph node tissue. This chain uses TRBV5-6 with TRBJ2-7, with D possibly matching TRBD2 (6 bases). The CDR3 DNA follows: TGTGCCAGCAGCTTGGTCGGGAGTATCTACGAGCAGTACTTC. The encoded protein is CASSLVGSIYEQYF.